This T cell receptor beta chain was recorded in a study of cytomegalovirus exposure and HLA in healthy donors. The overall study: An analysis done earlier identified 120 million or so unique TCR beta sequences from 150 million to 200 million T cells. Study results and caveats: The authors enumerated under 200 TCR beta chains as linked to cytomegalovirus.

The PCR ran on 60 Vbeta and 13 Jbeta primers. The protocol was immunoSEQ multiplex PCR, while the TCRdb copy is restricted to in-frame clones and leaves out a portion. The data show some 190,000 clones, 77% seen once. The CDR3 is 16 residues long. Trimming stripped 6 bases from V and 0 bases from J, with 18 bases between. Germline V gene data show CDR1 as SQVTM and CDR2 as ANQGSEA. All the people who gave samples were healthy bone marrow donors. About this clone itself: The antigen remains unidentified.

Sequenced: PBMCs. The source of this sequence is a man between 18 and 29 years old in good health and CMV-seronegative. The gene calls are TRBV29-1 and TRBJ2-4; D might be TRBD2 (5 bases). The CDR3 protein is CSVALEGSLAKNIQYF. As DNA, the CDR3 is TGCAGCGTCGCTCTCGAGGGATCTCTAGCCAAAAACATTCAGTACTTC.